The next 2 T cell receptor beta chains were all read from a single sample in a study of blood T cell repertoires in COVID-19. Assay: immunoSEQ multiplex PCR; the TCRdb copy retains only in-frame clones and omits some. This sample has about 81,000 clones, with roughly 78% found just once. Sequencing was carried out using peripheral blood. All receptors derive from a human donor in a cohort sampled during active COVID-19.

As regards this clone: Other DNA sequences in this sample translate to the same CDR3. The chain couples TRBV9 to TRBJ2-3, with 12 bases lining up with TRBD2. After removal of 0 bases from V and 3 bases from J, the junction contained 2 bases not matched to a gene. The CDR3 consists of 16 residues. Germline assignment: CDR1 SGDLS and CDR2 YYNGEE. CDR3 in DNA: TGTGCCAGCAGCGTAGCCCTAGCGGGGGGGACAGATACGCAGTATTTT. Amino acids: CASSVALAGGTDTQYF.

This clone was seen a few times. The chain links TRBV13 to TRBJ1-6; D is perhaps TRBD1 (5 bases). Per germline, CDR1 PRHDT and CDR2 FYEKMQ (reference sequence). CDR3 length equals 14 residues. V dropped 5 bases and J dropped 2 bases, with 7 bases sitting between them. For the CDR3, the DNA is TGTGCCAGCAGCGGGGCAACCTATAATTCACCCCTCCACTTT. This translates into CASSGATYNSPLHF.